The present TCR beta chain was sequenced within a study of OX40 agonist ivuxolimab in advanced cancers. The CDR3 runs to 16 residues. CDR1 is MNHEY and CDR2 is SVGAGI in the germline V gene. The ends were cut back, 3 bases at V and 2 bases at J, with 13 bases in the middle. Drawing of blood for sampling happened at baseline, at cycle 4 day 1, and at cycle 7 day 1. The table came from immunoSEQ multiplex PCR; TCRdb's copy has only in-frame clones and leaves some out. The sample lists tens of thousands of clones; 85% to 90% were seen once. This material consisted of CD4+ or CD8+ T cells sorted from blood, taken in a trial of the OX40 agonist ivuxolimab. The chain links TRBV6-5 to TRBJ2-2, with no clear D. This TCR was sampled from an adult with an advanced solid tumor such as melanoma, head and neck, liver or kidney cancer. The CDR3: CASSYYEVLNTGELFF. CDR3 bases: TGTGCCAGCAGTTATTATGAGGTCTTAAACACCGGGGAGCTGTTTTTT.